The rows below give T cell receptor beta chains drawn from one sample of a study of CD8 T cells in ankylosing spondylitis. MiXCR was run by TCRdb on the 5' RACE reads, yielding one entry per CDR3 protein. Here the sample spans 250,000 to 350,000 distinct CDR3 sequences, around 19% being singletons. Sequenced: blood, either unsorted or a sorted T cell fraction (not recorded which). These TCRs come from a male donor with ankylosing spondylitis or in good health (not recorded which). Both conserved end residues are part of each CDR3. A D gene is named only where the DNA matches it firmly. Rows give clone size only sometimes, using once, few, many, or a class for an expanded clone.

D: TRBD2; J: TRBJ2-2; size: few; V: TRBV29-1; CDR3: CSVGLAGRYTGELFF; DNA: TGCAGCGTGGGACTAGCGGGACGTTACACCGGGGAGCTGTTTTTT
D: TRBD2; J: TRBJ2-1; size: many; V: TRBV9; CDR3: CASSTSGRASNEQFF; DNA: TGTGCCAGCTCCACCAGCGGGAGGGCCTCCAATGAGCAGTTCTTC
D: -; J: TRBJ2-1; size: -; V: TRBV19; CDR3: CASSTTGYNEQFF; DNA: TGTGCCAGTAGTACAACAGGTTACAATGAGCAGTTCTTC
D: TRBD2; J: TRBJ2-5; size: few; V: TRBV9; CDR3: CASSPGLARYQETQYF; DNA: TGTGCCAGCAGCCCGGGACTAGCCCGGTACCAAGAGACCCAGTACTTC
D: TRBD1; J: TRBJ2-5; size: -; V: TRBV9; CDR3: CASSVRPSTGKETQYF; DNA: TGTGCCAGCAGCGTCCGGCCTTCGACAGGGAAAGAGACCCAGTACTTC
D: TRBD1; J: TRBJ1-5; size: -; V: TRBV24-1; CDR3: CATSDSGQVPSRAQHF; DNA: TGTGCCACCAGTGATTCGGGACAGGTCCCCTCCAGGGCCCAGCATTTT
D: -; J: TRBJ2-1; size: many; V: TRBV29-1; CDR3: CSAQDYNEQFF; DNA: TGCAGCGCCCAAGACTACAATGAGCAGTTCTTC
D: TRBD2; J: TRBJ2-2; size: many; V: TRBV20-1; CDR3: CSARSGGPNTGELFF; DNA: TGCAGTGCTCGTAGCGGGGGGCCGAACACCGGGGAGCTGTTTTTT
D: TRBD2; J: TRBJ2-3; size: few; V: TRBV20-1; CDR3: CSARTGGSLPGTDTQYF; DNA: TGCAGTGCTAGGACGGGGGGGAGTCTGCCAGGCACAGATACGCAGTATTTT
D: -; J: TRBJ2-1; size: -; V: TRBV29-1; CDR3: CSVVLSSYNEQFF; DNA: TGCAGCGTTGTCTTGAGCTCCTACAATGAGCAGTTCTTC
D: TRBD2; J: TRBJ2-3; size: few; V: TRBV20-1; CDR3: CSARRAGETTDTQYF; DNA: TGCAGTGCTAGACGGGCGGGAGAAACCACAGATACGCAGTATTTT
D: -; J: TRBJ1-3; size: -; V: TRBV12-3/TRBV12-4; CDR3: CASSLGQSSGNTIYF; DNA: TGTGCCAGCAGTTTAGGGCAAAGCTCTGGAAACACCATATATTTT
D: -; J: TRBJ1-6; size: few; V: TRBV6-5; CDR3: CASSYSPGSDSPLHF; DNA: TGTGCCAGCAGTTACAGTCCGGGGAGCGATTCACCCCTCCACTTT
D: -; J: TRBJ2-1; size: -; V: TRBV5-1; CDR3: CASSGLGVNLSYNEQFF; DNA: TGCGCCAGCAGCGGACTGGGGGTCAACCTTTCCTACAATGAGCAGTTCTTC
D: TRBD2; J: TRBJ2-3; size: few; V: TRBV4-1; CDR3: CASSQGGSPSTDTQYF; DNA: TGCGCCAGCAGCCAAGGCGGGAGCCCCAGCACAGATACGCAGTATTTT
D: TRBD1; J: TRBJ2-6; size: once; V: TRBV27; CDR3: CASSFGTGKAGANVLTF; DNA: TGTGCCAGCAGTTTTGGGACAGGGAAAGCTGGGGCCAACGTCCTGACTTTC
D: TRBD2; J: TRBJ2-5; size: -; V: TRBV20-1; CDR3: CSARDWSSGGAETQYF; DNA: TGCAGTGCTAGAGATTGGTCTAGCGGGGGGGCTGAGACCCAGTACTTC
D: -; J: TRBJ2-4; size: -; V: TRBV10-3; CDR3: CASEEEYF; DNA: TGTGCCAGCGAGGAAGAGTACTTC
D: TRBD2; J: TRBJ2-1; size: -; V: TRBV5-1; CDR3: CASSFSGVYNEQFF; DNA: TGCGCCAGCAGCTTTAGCGGGGTCTACAATGAGCAGTTCTTC
D: -; J: TRBJ1-4; size: -; V: TRBV5-1; CDR3: CASSEDGATNEKLFF; DNA: TGCGCCAGCAGCGAGGACGGTGCAACTAATGAAAAACTGTTTTTT
D: -; J: TRBJ2-1; size: few; V: TRBV3-1; CDR3: CASSQGSYEQFF; DNA: TGTGCCAGCAGCCAAGGGTCATATGAGCAGTTCTTC
D: -; J: TRBJ1-5; size: -; V: TRBV6-1; CDR3: CASSVSWNSNQPQHF; DNA: TGTGCCAGCAGTGTTTCCTGGAATAGCAATCAGCCCCAGCATTTT
D: -; J: TRBJ1-5; size: few; V: TRBV20-1; CDR3: CSATEAGSNQPQHF; DNA: TGCAGTGCTACCGAGGCCGGTAGCAATCAGCCCCAGCATTTT